This T cell receptor beta chain was sequenced during a study of cytomegalovirus exposure and HLA in healthy donors. Study-wide results and limits: The classifier reportedly diagnosed cytomegalovirus status with high sensitivity and specificity.

The V end was cut by 5 bases, the J end by 2 bases, with 13 bases between. Germline V gene lookup returns CDR1 MNHEY and CDR2 SMNVEV (reference sequence). The CDR3 contains 15 residues. Concerning this clone itself: No antigen is known for it.

The PCR contained 60 Vbeta and 13 Jbeta primers. Repertoires were generated with immunoSEQ multiplex PCR, while TCRdb's copy carries only in-frame clones and drops some. The data contain about 220,000 clones, around 80% of them singletons. The sequencing input was PBMCs. This TCR came from a boy younger than 10 in good health and CMV-seronegative. The genes are TRBV27 and TRBJ1-5; D is unresolved. CDR3 nucleotides: TGTGCCAGCAGTCGTCGAGTAGATGGCAATCAGCCCCAGCATTTT. Its translation: CASSRRVDGNQPQHF.